This note documents a single T cell receptor (beta chain) sequence. Its antigen is unidentified. The data stem from a study of siplizumab effects on memory and regulatory T cells. Whole-study findings and limits: Suppression by proliferating Tregs derived from siplizumab cultures was not verified. Contribution to the alloresponse seemed major for naive T cells, which also seemed more diverse than memory cells. Siplizumab, the agent tested, significantly reduced alloreactive sequences traceable to unstimulated CD4+ memory cells.

Assays covered 100,000 or so TCR templates per sample. The repertoire was sequenced with immunoSEQ multiplex PCR; TCRdb's copy has only in-frame clones and lacks some. The sample lists approximately 110,000 clones, roughly 94% occurring once. Looked up from germline, CDR1 is LGHNA and CDR2 is YNFKEQ. The CDR3 runs to 16 residues. Between the trimmed V and J ends, which lost 1 base and 5 bases, there was a span of 18 bases. This sequence joins TRBV4-2 and TRBJ2-7; possibly TRBD1 or TRBD2 for D (5 bases each). This receptor was obtained from a human donor in good health. Sequencing was performed on Tregs sorted from blood. CDR3 in amino acids: CASSQVRGQGSDEQYF. The CDR3 DNA is TGTGCCAGCAGCCAAGTTCGAGGGCAGGGAAGTGACGAGCAGTACTTC.